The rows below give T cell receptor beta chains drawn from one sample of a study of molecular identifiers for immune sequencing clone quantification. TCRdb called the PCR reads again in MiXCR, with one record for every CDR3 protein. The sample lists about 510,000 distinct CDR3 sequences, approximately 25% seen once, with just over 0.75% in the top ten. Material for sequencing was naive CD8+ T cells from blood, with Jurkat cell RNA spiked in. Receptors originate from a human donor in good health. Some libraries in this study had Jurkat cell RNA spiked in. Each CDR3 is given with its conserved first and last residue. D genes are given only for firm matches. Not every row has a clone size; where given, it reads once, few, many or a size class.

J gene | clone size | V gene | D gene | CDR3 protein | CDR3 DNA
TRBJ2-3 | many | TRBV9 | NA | CASSVGTFTTDTQYF | TGTGCCAGCAGCGTTGGGACATTTACTACAGATACGCAGTATTTT
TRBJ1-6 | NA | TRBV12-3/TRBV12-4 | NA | CATEPEGENNSPLHF | TGTGCCACCGAACCTGAGGGGGAGAATAATTCACCCCTCCACTTT
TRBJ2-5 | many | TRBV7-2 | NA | CASSSRQAVQETQYF | TGTGCCAGCAGCTCTCGACAGGCGGTACAAGAGACCCAGTACTTC
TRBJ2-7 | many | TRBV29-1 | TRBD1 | CSVEGAGQGAYEQYF | TGCAGCGTTGAGGGAGCTGGACAGGGGGCCTACGAGCAGTACTTC
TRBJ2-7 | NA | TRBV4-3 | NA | CASSQDASRTGIAYEQYF | TGCGCCAGCAGCCAAGATGCCAGCCGAACAGGAATAGCCTACGAGCAGTACTTC
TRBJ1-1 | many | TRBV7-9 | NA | CASSLFGDTEAFF | TGTGCCAGCAGCTTATTCGGAGACACTGAAGCTTTCTTT
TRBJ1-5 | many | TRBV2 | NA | CASRDSPAGSDQPQHF | TGTGCCAGCAGGGACTCCCCGGCAGGGTCGGACCAGCCCCAGCATTTT
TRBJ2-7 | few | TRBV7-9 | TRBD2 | CASSLWSGGLNEQYF | TGTGCCAGCAGCTTATGGTCGGGGGGGCTCAACGAGCAGTACTTC
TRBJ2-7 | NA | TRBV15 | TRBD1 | CATSRDRQGAHEQYF | TGTGCCACCAGCAGAGATCGGCAGGGGGCCCACGAGCAGTACTTC
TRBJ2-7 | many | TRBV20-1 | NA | CSARLAREYEQYF | TGCAGTGCTAGACTAGCTAGGGAGTACGAGCAGTACTTC
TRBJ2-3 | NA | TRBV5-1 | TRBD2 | CASSAVAGGTDTQYF | TGCGCCAGCAGCGCCGTAGCGGGGGGCACAGATACGCAGTATTTT
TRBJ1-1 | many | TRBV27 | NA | CASSFSGSTEAFF | TGTGCCAGCAGTTTTTCGGGATCCACTGAAGCTTTCTTT
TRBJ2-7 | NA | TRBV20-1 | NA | CSARDDRYSYEQYF | TGCAGTGCTAGAGACGACAGGTATTCCTACGAGCAGTACTTC
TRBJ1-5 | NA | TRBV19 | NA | CASRSPGPDPSNQPQHF | TGTGCCAGTCGAAGCCCAGGGCCGGACCCAAGCAATCAGCCCCAGCATTTT
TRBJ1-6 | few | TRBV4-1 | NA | CASSQRQSSYNSPLHF | TGCGCCAGCAGCCAAAGGCAGAGCTCCTATAATTCACCCCTCCACTTT
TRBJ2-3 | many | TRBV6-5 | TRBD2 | CASSSGLAGSTDTQYF | TGTGCCAGCAGCTCGGGACTAGCGGGTAGCACAGATACGCAGTATTTT
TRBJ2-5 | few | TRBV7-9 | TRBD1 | CASSSFGQEETQYF | TGTGCCAGCAGCTCGTTTGGACAGGAAGAGACCCAGTACTTC
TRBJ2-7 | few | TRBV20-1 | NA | CSARTSENYEQYF | TGCAGTGCTAGAACGTCGGAAAACTACGAGCAGTACTTC
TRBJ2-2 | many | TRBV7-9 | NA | CASSLAPLGGATGELFF | TGTGCCAGCAGCTTAGCCCCTTTGGGGGGCGCCACCGGGGAGCTGTTTTTT
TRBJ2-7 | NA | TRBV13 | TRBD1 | CASSWGAGTGAYEQYF | TGTGCCAGCAGCTGGGGGGCCGGGACAGGGGCCTACGAGCAGTACTTC
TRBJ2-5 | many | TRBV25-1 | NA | CASSEYLGSQETQYF | TGTGCCAGCAGTGAATACCTAGGGAGTCAGGAGACCCAGTACTTC
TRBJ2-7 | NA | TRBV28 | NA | CASSSGLTGAGEQYF | TGTGCCAGCAGTTCCGGTTTAACGGGGGCGGGCGAGCAGTACTTC